Below, 19 T cell receptor beta chains from the same sample are listed, as sequenced in a study of Ad26.COV2.S vaccination and SARS-CoV-2 variants. Specified treatment: roughly 18 received Ad26.COV2.S at low or high dose, single or two shots; about 5 received placebo; per-sample allocation not given. The samples were gathered on day 63 after the first injection of vaccine or placebo. Profiled with immunoSEQ multiplex PCR; TCRdb holds only in-frame clones, not every one. The top ten clones hold more than 10% of a sample with about 430,000 clones, approximately 90% of them seen once. The sample in question was peripheral blood, obtained in a trial of Ad26.COV2.S vaccine versus placebo. All receptors derive from a person between 18 and 60 years old who received the Ad26.COV2.S COVID-19 vaccine or a placebo.

V usage is TRBV18 and J usage is TRBJ2-3, with 12 bases fitting TRBD2. The trim removed 1 base at V and 1 base at J, leaving 6 bases unmatched. Germline V gene sequence: CDR1 KGHSH, CDR2 LQKENI. The CDR3 has 18 residues. The CDR3 is CASSPLSSGRAGTDTQYF. The CDR3 DNA is TGTGCCAGCTCACCACTGTCTAGCGGGAGGGCCGGCACAGATACGCAGTATTTT.

V and J are TRBV20-1 and TRBJ2-7, with D perhaps TRBD1 or TRBD2 (5 bases each). The length of the CDR3 is 13 residues. Per the germline V gene, CDR1 is DFQATT and CDR2 is SNEGSKA (reference sequence). Deletions cut 3 bases from V and 6 bases from J, with 15 bases between. The CDR3 sequence: CSASPGRGGEQYF. DNA for the CDR3: TGCAGTGCTAGTCCGGGCCGTGGGGGCGAGCAGTACTTC.

For this clone: This sample also contains other DNA sequences that code for the same CDR3. The chain joins TRBV25-1 to TRBJ2-7; D assignment may be TRBD1 or TRBD2 (5 bases each). There are 13 residues in the CDR3. Deletions cut 5 bases from V and 4 bases from J, with 12 bases between. CDR1 MGHDK and CDR2 SYGVNS come from the germline V gene. DNA for the CDR3: TGTGCCAGCAGTCCGTGGGACCGATACGAGCAGTACTTC. As protein: CASSPWDRYEQYF.

J is TRBJ1-1 and V is TRBV4-2; 7 nucleotides align to TRBD1. Germline CDR1 LGHNA, CDR2 YNFKEQ. Germline trimming cut 0 bases from V and 3 bases from J; bases unmatched to any gene: 7. The CDR3 contains 16 residues. DNA for the CDR3: TGTGCCAGCAGCCAAGAAACAACACAGGGGTACACTGAAGCTTTCTTT. Translating gives CASSQETTQGYTEAFF.

This clone is a singleton in its sample. The chain couples TRBV4-3 to TRBJ2-3, with TRBD2 identical over 7 bases. CDR1 LGHNA and CDR2 YSLEER come from the germline V gene. This CDR3 has 18 residues. V gave up 0 bases and J gave up 3 bases; unmatched junction bases: 12. The chain's CDR3 is CASSQDVPAAGATDTQYF. CDR3 DNA sequence: TGCGCCAGCAGCCAAGATGTCCCCGCGGCGGGAGCTACAGATACGCAGTATTTT.

The rearrangement links TRBV20-1 to TRBJ2-1; 14 positions match TRBD2. This CDR3 is 19 amino acids long. Germline V gene sequence: CDR1 DFQATT, CDR2 SNEGSKA (reference sequence). V shed 3 bases, J shed 8 bases, and the junction held 18 bases outside the gene matches. In nucleotides, the CDR3 is TGCAGTGCTAGTCCCGGGACTAGCGGGAGTTTATTGGTCACGGATGAGCAGTTCTTC. Its protein product is CSASPGTSGSLLVTDEQFF.

The chain recombines TRBV5-6 with TRBJ2-5; no firm D call. The germline V gene has CDR1 SGHDT and CDR2 YYEEEE. The CDR3 runs to 12 residues. The V end lost 2 bases, the J end lost 5 bases, and 7 bases lay between the germline ends. In DNA form, the CDR3 reads TGTGCCAGCAGCTTACGGCCGGAGACCCAGTACTTC. It yields the protein CASSLRPETQYF.

V is TRBV5-4 and J is TRBJ2-3, with no clear D. The CDR3 contains 14 residues. The germline V gene has CDR1 SGHNT and CDR2 YYREEE (reference sequence). V shed 0 bases and J shed 1 base, with 6 bases lying between them. The CDR3 DNA reads as TGTGCCAGCAGCTTGGCTGGAGGCACAGATACGCAGTATTTT. Its translation is CASSLAGGTDTQYF.

This clone was recorded a few times. CDR3 protein: CASQTGTNTGELFF. The CDR3 DNA reads as TGTGCCAGCCAAACAGGGACTAACACCGGGGAGCTGTTTTTT. The rearrangement uses TRBV6-4 and TRBJ2-2, with D perhaps given as TRBD1 or TRBD2 (6 bases each). V lost 8 bases and J 2 bases, leaving 12 bases between the germline ends. The CDR3 spans 14 residues. CDR1 is MRHNA, CDR2 SNTAGT, per germline.

The V and J genes are TRBV7-2 and TRBJ2-1, with TRBD2 matching over 10 bases. Trimming at V came to 6 bases and at J to 2 bases, leaving 7 bases not matched to a gene. The CDR3 contains 16 residues. Germline CDR1 is SGHTA and CDR2 is FQGNSA. This CDR3 is CASRRTSGRPYNEQFF. The CDR3 DNA reads as TGTGCCAGCAGGCGGACTAGCGGCCGGCCCTACAATGAGCAGTTCTTC.

The chain combines TRBV5-5 with TRBJ2-2, with TRBD1 identical over 7 bases. The CDR3 has 16 residues. V was clipped by 0 bases and J by 4 bases; unmatched bases: 6. Germline V gives CDR1 SGHKS, CDR2 YYEKEE (reference sequence). The CDR3 DNA reads as TGTGCCAGCAGCTTGGTTGAACAGGGGCCCACCGGGGAGCTGTTTTTT. This encodes CASSLVEQGPTGELFF.

The J gene is TRBJ2-1, the V gene TRBV4-1; the match to TRBD2 covers 9 bases. The length of the CDR3 is 17 residues. The V and J ends lost 4 bases and 6 bases, in that order; junction bases with no gene match: 13. Germline V CDR1 and CDR2: MGHRA, YSYEKL. The CDR3 protein is CASSLGGRASGTNEQFF. CDR3 coding DNA: TGCGCCAGCAGCCTAGGGGGGAGAGCTAGCGGGACCAATGAGCAGTTCTTC.

The gene calls are TRBV6-6 and TRBJ1-1; tentatively, D is TRBD1 (6 bases). Germline V lookup: CDR1 MNHNY, CDR2 SVGAGI (reference sequence). The CDR3 loop spans 12 amino acids. Trimming stripped 4 bases from V and 8 bases from J, with 11 bases between. Written as DNA, the CDR3 is TGTGCCAGCAGTTCCAAGACAGGCGAAGCTTTCTTT. It specifies CASSSKTGEAFF.

This clone was seen once. The chain carries TRBV11-3 and TRBJ2-7, with D perhaps matching TRBD1 or TRBD2 (5 bases each). This CDR3 comprises 15 residues. Trimming stripped 1 base from V and 1 base from J, with 11 bases between. Germline-derived CDR1 and CDR2 are SGHNT and YENEEA. This CDR3 reads CASSLAGTGSYEQYF. In DNA form, the CDR3 reads TGTGCCAGCAGCTTAGCCGGGACCGGGTCCTACGAGCAGTACTTC.

The chain employs TRBV28 and TRBJ2-2; D is perhaps TRBD1 or TRBD2 (5 bases each). Germline assignment: CDR1 MDHEN and CDR2 SYDVKM. Trimming removed 5 bases from V and 6 bases from J, with 10 bases in between. This CDR3 is 13 amino acids long. The DNA of the CDR3 is TGTGCCAGCAGTGTGGGACCAGCCGGGGAGCTGTTTTTT. This gives the protein CASSVGPAGELFF.

V is TRBV7-2 and J is TRBJ2-1; TRBD2 is a possible D gene (5 bases). This CDR3 is 11 amino acids long. Trimming cost V 4 bases and J 11 bases, with 9 bases left between them. Per germline, CDR1 SGHTA and CDR2 FQGNSA. In nucleotides, the CDR3 is TGTGCCAGCAGCTACGGACTGCAGCAGTTCTTC. Its protein is CASSYGLQQFF.

The chain is built from TRBV30 and TRBJ2-1; 14 bases fit TRBD2. The CDR3 covers 15 residues. The V gene's germline CDR1 is GTSNPN and CDR2 SVGIG (reference sequence). V lost 8 bases, J lost 5 bases, and 8 bases stayed unmatched. CDR3: CAPGLAGGLHNEQFF. The CDR3 nucleotides read TGTGCCCCAGGACTAGCGGGAGGCCTACACAATGAGCAGTTCTTC.

This clone was found once. The chain is built from TRBV4-1 and TRBJ2-1; perhaps TRBD2 as D (12 bases). The CDR3 sequence is 18 residues long. Trimming pared 4 bases from V and 8 bases from J, leaving 27 bases between. Germline V gives CDR1 MGHRA, CDR2 YSYEKL. DNA of the CDR3: TGCGCCAGCAGCCCCTCTCTAGCGGGAGGGACAGGGGGGTATGAGCAGTTCTTC. Amino acid sequence: CASSPSLAGGTGGYEQFF.

The chain recombines TRBV6-2 or TRBV6-3 with TRBJ1-2, with 7 bases matching TRBD1. There are 16 residues in the CDR3. With 6 bases clipped from V and 7 bases from J, the junction kept 17 bases outside the gene matches. In germline, CDR1 is MNHEY, CDR2 SVGEGT. CDR3 sequence (DNA): TGTGCCAGCAGCTATTTACACACCGGGACAGTTTTTGGCTACACCTTC. Its protein product is CASSYLHTGTVFGYTF.